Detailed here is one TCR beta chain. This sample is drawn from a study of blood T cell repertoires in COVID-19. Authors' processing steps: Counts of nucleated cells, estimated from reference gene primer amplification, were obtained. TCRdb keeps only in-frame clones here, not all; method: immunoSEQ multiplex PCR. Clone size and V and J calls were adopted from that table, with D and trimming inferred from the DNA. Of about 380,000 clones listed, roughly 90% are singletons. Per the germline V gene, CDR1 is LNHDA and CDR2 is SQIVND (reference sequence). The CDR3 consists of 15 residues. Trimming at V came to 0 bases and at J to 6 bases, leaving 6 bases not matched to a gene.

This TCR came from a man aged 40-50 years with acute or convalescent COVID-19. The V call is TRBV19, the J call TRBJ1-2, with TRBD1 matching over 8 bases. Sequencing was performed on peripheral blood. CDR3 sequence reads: CASSIDSTGVDGYTF. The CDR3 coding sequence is TGTGCCAGTAGTATAGATTCGACAGGGGTGGATGGCTACACCTTC.